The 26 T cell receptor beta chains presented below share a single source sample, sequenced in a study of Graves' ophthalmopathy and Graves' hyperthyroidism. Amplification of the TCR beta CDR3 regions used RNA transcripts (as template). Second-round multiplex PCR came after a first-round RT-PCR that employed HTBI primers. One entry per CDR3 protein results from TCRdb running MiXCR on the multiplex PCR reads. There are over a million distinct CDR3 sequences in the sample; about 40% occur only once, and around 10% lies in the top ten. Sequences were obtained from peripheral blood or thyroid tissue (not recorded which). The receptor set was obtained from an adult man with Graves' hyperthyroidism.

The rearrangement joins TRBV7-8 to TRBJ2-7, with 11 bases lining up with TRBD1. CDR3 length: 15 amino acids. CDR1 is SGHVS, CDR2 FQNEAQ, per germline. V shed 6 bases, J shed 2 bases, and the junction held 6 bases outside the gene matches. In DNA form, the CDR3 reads TGTGCCAGCAGGTCTGGGACAGGGGGACCCTACGAGCAGTACTTC. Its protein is CASRSGTGGPYEQYF. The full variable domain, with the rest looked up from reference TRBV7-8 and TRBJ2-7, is GAGVSQSPRYKVAKRGQDVALRCDPISGHVSLFWYQQALGQGPEFLTYFQNEAQLDKSGLPSDRFFAERPEGSVSTLKIQRTQQEDSAVYLCASRSGTGGPYEQYFGPGTRLTVT.

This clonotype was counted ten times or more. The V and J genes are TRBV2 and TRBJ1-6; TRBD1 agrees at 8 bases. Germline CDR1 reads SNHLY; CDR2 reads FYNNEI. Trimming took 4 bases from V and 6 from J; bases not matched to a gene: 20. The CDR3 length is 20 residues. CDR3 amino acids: CASSVRLRGRGTPGNSPLHF. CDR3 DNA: TGTGCCAGCAGTGTTCGTCTCAGGGGGCGGGGTACCCCCGGTAATTCACCCCTCCACTTT.

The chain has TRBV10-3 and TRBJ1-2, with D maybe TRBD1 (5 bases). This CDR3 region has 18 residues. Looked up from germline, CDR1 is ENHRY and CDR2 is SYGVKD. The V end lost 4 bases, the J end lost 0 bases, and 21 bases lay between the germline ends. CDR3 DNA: TGTGCCATCAGTGGGTCGAGTGATCGGGGCTTAGCTAACTATGGCTACACCTTC. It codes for CAISGSSDRGLANYGYTF.

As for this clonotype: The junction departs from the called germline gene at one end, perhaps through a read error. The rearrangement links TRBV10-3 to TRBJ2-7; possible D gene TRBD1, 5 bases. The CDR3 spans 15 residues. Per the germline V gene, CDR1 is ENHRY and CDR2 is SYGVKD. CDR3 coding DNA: TGTGCCAGCAGTCGGCAGGGCCTTAGCTCCTACGAGCAGTACTTC. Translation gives CASSRQGLSSYEQYF.

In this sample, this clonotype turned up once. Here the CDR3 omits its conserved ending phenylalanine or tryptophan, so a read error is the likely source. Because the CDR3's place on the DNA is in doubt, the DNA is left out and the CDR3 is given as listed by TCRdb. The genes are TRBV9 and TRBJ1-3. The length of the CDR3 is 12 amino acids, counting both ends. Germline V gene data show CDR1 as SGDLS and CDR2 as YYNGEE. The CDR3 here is CASSVPQAGGTT.

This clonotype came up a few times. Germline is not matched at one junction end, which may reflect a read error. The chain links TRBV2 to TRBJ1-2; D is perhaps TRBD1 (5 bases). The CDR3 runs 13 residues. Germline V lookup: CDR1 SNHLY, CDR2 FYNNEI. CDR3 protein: CASREGTVYGYTF. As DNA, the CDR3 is TGTGCCAGCAGGGAAGGGACCGTCTATGGCTACACCTTC.

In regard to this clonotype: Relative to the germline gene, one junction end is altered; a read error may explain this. CDR3 in DNA: TGTGCCAGCAGTTTTATAGGAGGGGAAGAGACCCAGTACTTC. Translation: CASSFIGGEETQYF. The chain uses TRBV10-3 and TRBJ2-5, with D perhaps TRBD2 (6 bases). The CDR3 spans 14 residues. Per germline, CDR1 ENHRY and CDR2 SYGVKD.

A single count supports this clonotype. The CDR3, as DNA: TGTGCCAGCAACGAGACAGCAGCGAGTGAAAAACTGTTTTTT. Translation gives CASNETAASEKLFF. The chain has TRBV25-1 and TRBJ1-4; tentatively, D is TRBD1 (5 bases). This CDR3 comprises 14 residues. From germline, CDR1 is MGHDK and CDR2 SYGVNS. V lost 7 bases to trimming and J lost 7 bases, with 16 bases between them. Based on the CDR3 plus reference TRBV25-1 and TRBJ1-4, the full variable domain is EADIYQTPRYLVIGTGKKITLECSQTMGHDKMYWYQQDPGMELHLIHYSYGVNSTEKGDLSSESTVSRIRTEHFPLTLESARPSHTSQYLCASNETAASEKLFFGSGTQLSVL.

The CDR3 coding sequence is TGTGCCAACCAATACGAGCAGTACTTC. Its protein product is CANQYEQYF. V is TRBV6-5 and J is TRBJ2-7; D is uncertain. Per germline, CDR1 MNHEY and CDR2 SVGAGI. V was pared by 10 bases and J by 4 bases, with 5 bases between. The CDR3 is made up of 9 amino acids.

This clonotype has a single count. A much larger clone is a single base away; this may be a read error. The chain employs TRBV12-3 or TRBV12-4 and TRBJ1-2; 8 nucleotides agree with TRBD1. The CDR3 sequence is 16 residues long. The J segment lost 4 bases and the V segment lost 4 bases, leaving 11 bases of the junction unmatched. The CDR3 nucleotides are TGTGCCAGCAGTTCAAGCACCAGGACAGGGCGCTATGGCTACACCTTC. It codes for CASSSSTRTGRYGYTF.

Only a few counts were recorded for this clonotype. The CDR3 DNA follows: TGTGCCAGCACGCGTTCCGGGGGCGGCGCCGGGGAGCTGTTTTTT. Protein: CASTRSGGGAGELFF. The genes are TRBV6-5 and TRBJ2-2; the D gene could be TRBD1 or TRBD2 (6 bases each). The germline V gene has CDR1 MNHEY and CDR2 SVGAGI. This CDR3 is built from 15 residues. Trimming left V 7 bases short and J 6 bases short, with 18 bases between.

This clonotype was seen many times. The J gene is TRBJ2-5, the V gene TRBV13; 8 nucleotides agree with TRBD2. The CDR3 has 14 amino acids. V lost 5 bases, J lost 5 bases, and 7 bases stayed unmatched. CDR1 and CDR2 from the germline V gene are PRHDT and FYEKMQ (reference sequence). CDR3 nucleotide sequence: TGTGCCAGCAGCATGGGACTAGTTGAGGAGACCCAGTACTTC. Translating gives CASSMGLVEETQYF.

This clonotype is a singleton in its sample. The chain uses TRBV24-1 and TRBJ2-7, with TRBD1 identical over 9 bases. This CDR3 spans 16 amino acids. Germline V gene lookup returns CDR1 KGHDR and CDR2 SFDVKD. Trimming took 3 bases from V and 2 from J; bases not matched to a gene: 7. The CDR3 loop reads CATSDPRQGETYEQYF. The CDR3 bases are TGTGCCACCAGTGATCCCCGACAGGGGGAAACCTACGAGCAGTACTTC.

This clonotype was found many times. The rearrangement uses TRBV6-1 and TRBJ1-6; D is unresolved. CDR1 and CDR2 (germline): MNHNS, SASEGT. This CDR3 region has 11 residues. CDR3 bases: TGTGCGACCGAGAATAATTCACCCCTCCACTTT. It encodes CATENNSPLHF.

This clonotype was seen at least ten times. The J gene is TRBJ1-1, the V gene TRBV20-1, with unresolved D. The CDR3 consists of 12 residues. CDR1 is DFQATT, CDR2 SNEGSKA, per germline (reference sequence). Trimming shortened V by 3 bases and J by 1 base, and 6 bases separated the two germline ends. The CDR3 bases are TGCAGTGCTAGCCCAGAGAACACTGAAGCTTTCTTT. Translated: CSASPENTEAFF.

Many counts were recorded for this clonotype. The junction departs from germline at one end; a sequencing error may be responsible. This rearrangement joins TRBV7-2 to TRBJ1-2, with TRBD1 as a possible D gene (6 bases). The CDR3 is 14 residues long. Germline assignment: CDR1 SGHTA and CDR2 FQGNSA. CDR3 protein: CANSPGATGYGYTF. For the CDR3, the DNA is TGTGCCAACAGCCCGGGGGCAACAGGCTATGGCTACACCTTC.

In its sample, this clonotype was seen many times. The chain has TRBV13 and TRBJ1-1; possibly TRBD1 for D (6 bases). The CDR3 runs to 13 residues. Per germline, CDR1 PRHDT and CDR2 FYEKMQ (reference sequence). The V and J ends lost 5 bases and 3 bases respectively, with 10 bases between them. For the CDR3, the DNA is TGTGCCAGCAGCGTGAACAGGGACACTGAAGCTTTCTTT. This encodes CASSVNRDTEAFF.

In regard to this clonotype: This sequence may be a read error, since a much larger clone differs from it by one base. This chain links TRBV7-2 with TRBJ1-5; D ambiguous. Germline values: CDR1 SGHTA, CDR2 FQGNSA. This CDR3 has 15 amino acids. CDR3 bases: TGTGCCGGCAGCTTTGTCGGCGGTAGCAATCAGCCCCAGCATTTT. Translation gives CAGSFVGGSNQPQHF. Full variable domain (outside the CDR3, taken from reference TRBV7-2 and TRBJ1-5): GAGVSQSPSNKVTEKGKDVELRCDPISGHTALYWYRQSLGQGLEFLIYFQGNSAPDKSGLPSDRFSAERTGGSVSTLTIQRTQQEDSAVYLCAGSFVGGSNQPQHFGDGTRLSIL.

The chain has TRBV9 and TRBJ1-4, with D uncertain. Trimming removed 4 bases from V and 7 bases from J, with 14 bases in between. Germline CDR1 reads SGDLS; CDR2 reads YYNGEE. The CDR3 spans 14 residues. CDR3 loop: CASSPRCVPEKLFF. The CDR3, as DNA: TGTGCCAGCAGCCCGAGGTGCGTGCCTGAAAAACTGTTTTTT.

The DNA for the CDR3 is TGTGCCACCAGCGCTGGCCCAGGATACTATGGCTACACCTTC. It translates to CATSAGPGYYGYTF. The rearrangement links TRBV15 to TRBJ1-2; D not resolved. CDR1 is LNHNV, CDR2 YYDKDF, per germline (reference sequence). The CDR3 is 14 residues long. The V end was cut by 5 bases, the J end by 3 bases, with 13 bases between.

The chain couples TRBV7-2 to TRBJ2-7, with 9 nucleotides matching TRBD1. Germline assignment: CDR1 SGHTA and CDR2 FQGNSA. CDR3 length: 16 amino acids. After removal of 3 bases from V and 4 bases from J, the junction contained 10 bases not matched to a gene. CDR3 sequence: CASSLKTGGSPYEQYF. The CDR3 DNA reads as TGTGCCAGCAGCTTGAAGACAGGGGGTTCCCCTTACGAGCAGTACTTC.

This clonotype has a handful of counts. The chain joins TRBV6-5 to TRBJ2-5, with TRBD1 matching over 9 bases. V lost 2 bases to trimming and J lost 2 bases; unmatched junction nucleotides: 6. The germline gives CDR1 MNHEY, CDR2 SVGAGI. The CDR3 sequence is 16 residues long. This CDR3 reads CASSYTDRGPQETQYF. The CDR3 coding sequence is TGTGCCAGCAGTTACACGGACAGGGGACCTCAAGAGACCCAGTACTTC.

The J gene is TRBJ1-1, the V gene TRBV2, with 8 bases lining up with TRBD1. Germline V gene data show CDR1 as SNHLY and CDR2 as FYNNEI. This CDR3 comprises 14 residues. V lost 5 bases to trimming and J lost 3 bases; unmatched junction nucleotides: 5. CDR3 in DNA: TGTGCCAGCAGTCCCCTCAGGGGGCACACTGAAGCTTTCTTT. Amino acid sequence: CASSPLRGHTEAFF. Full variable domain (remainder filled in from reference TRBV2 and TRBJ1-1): EPEVTQTPSHQVTQMGQEVILRCVPISNHLYFYWYRQILGQKVEFLVSFYNNEISEKSEIFDDQFSVERPDGSNFTLKIRSTKLEDSAMYFCASSPLRGHTEAFFGQGTRLTVV.

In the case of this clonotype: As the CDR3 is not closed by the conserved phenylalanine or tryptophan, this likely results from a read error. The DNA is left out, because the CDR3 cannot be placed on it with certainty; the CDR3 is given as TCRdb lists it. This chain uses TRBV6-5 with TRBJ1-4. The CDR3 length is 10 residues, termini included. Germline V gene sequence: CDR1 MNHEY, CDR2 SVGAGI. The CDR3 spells CATRRTSGRG.

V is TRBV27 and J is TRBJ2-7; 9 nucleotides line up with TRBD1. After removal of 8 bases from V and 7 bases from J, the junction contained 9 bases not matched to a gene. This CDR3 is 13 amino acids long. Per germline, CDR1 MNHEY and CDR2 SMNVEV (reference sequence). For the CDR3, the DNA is TGTGCCAGCCGGGGGACAGGGTCGTTGGAGCAGTACTTC. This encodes CASRGTGSLEQYF.

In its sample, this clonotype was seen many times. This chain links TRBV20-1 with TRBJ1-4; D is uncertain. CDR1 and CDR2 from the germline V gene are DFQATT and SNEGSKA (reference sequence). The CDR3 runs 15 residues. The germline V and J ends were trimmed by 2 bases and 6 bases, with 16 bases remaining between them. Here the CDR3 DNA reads TGCAGTGCTAGAAGGTTGGCGGGTTTAGATGAAAAACTGTTTTTT. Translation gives CSARRLAGLDEKLFF.